This T cell receptor beta chain was captured in a study of STAT5B mutations in CD4+ large granular lymphocyte leukemia. General study points: CD4-sorted patient repertoires seemed more clonal than healthy CD4+ repertoires. No patients shared main leukemic clonotypes, though around 25% appeared at low frequency elsewhere.

Measured with immunoSEQ multiplex PCR; TCRdb has only the in-frame clones, and not every one. The table lists more than 20,000 clones, roughly 65% of them singletons, with about 29% in the top ten. The V end lost 1 base, the J end lost 7 bases, and 19 bases lay between the germline ends. The CDR3 is made up of 17 amino acids. The germline CDR1 and CDR2 sequences are SNHLY and FYNNEI. Comment on this clone: The antigen is not known.

The sequenced sample was CD4+ T cells from blood buffy coats. The origin of this receptor is a human donor in good health. The chain couples TRBV2 to TRBJ1-4; unclear D gene. CDR3 bases: TGTGCCAGCAGTGAAGTCCTAGGAGGTTGGGGAGGTGAAAAACTGTTTTTT. It specifies CASSEVLGGWGGEKLFF.